The next 7 T cell receptor beta chains were all read from a single sample in a study of PD-1 blockade in classical Hodgkin lymphoma. TCRdb keeps only in-frame clones here, not all; method: immunoSEQ multiplex PCR. The data hold more than 20,000 clones, with 85% to 90% observed a single time. All the patients suffered relapse after autologous stem cell transplantation, and brentuximab vedotin exposure differed. Sequencing used peripheral blood mononuclear cells (PBMCs), obtained at baseline. The receptors come from a human donor with classical Hodgkin lymphoma.

This clone is a singleton in its sample. The V call is TRBV5-1, the J call TRBJ2-2; the match to TRBD1 covers 8 bases. The V and J ends lost 3 bases and 0 bases, in that order; junction bases with no gene match: 4. Germline CDR1 and CDR2: SGHRS and YFSETQ. There are 16 residues in the CDR3. This CDR3 reads CASSYPGGPNTGELFF. The CDR3 nucleotides read TGCGCCAGCAGCTACCCAGGGGGCCCGAACACCGGGGAGCTGTTTTTT.

V gene TRBV12-5 combines with J gene TRBJ1-3, with a tentative D call TRBD1 (5 bases). Trimming shortened V by 5 bases and J by 1 base, and 12 bases separated the two germline ends. In germline, CDR1 is LGHNT, CDR2 FRNRAP. The CDR3 consists of 15 residues. This chain's CDR3 is CASGRGAGSGNTIYF. CDR3 sequence (DNA): TGTGCTAGTGGTAGAGGGGCAGGATCTGGAAACACCATATATTTT.

The chain employs TRBV5-1 and TRBJ2-5; D unresolved. The CDR3 has 15 amino acids. Germline V gene lookup returns CDR1 SGHRS and CDR2 YFSETQ. V gave up 0 bases and J gave up 3 bases, with 12 bases separating them. CDR3 sequence: CASSLEGRSEETQYF. CDR3 coding DNA: TGCGCCAGCAGCTTGGAGGGCAGGAGCGAAGAGACCCAGTACTTC. Complete variable domain (other parts from reference TRBV5-1 and TRBJ2-5): KAGVTQTPRYLIKTRGQQVTLSCSPISGHRSVSWYQQTPGQGLQFLFEYFSETQRNKGNFPGRFSGRQFSNSRSEMNVSTLELGDSALYLCASSLEGRSEETQYFGPGTRLLVL.

This sequence joins TRBV30 and TRBJ1-1, with D unclear. CDR3 length equals 11 residues. From germline, CDR1 is GTSNPN and CDR2 SVGIG (reference sequence). Trimming took 4 bases from V and 8 from J, leaving 11 bases between them. In nucleotides, the CDR3 is TGTGCCTGGATCTCTCTGCCCGAAGCTTTCTTT. Protein: CAWISLPEAFF.

The chain carries TRBV19 and TRBJ1-2, with D perhaps matching TRBD1 (6 bases). The CDR3 totals 14 residues. In germline, CDR1 is LNHDA, CDR2 SQIVND (reference sequence). Between the trimmed V and J ends, which lost 3 bases and 0 bases, there was a span of 8 bases. CDR3 DNA sequence: TGTGCCAGTAGTATGGACAGCACTAACTATGGCTACACCTTC. It yields the protein CASSMDSTNYGYTF.

The chain combines TRBV6-6 with TRBJ1-1, with D perhaps matching TRBD1 (5 bases). The CDR3 covers 16 residues. From germline, CDR1 is MNHNY and CDR2 SVGAGI (reference sequence). Trimming pared 5 bases from V and 1 base from J, leaving 17 bases between. CDR3 bases: TGTGCCAGCAGTACCGACAGAACGATCAGGAACACTGAAGCTTTCTTT. This sequence encodes CASSTDRTIRNTEAFF.

This clone appeared once. The rearrangement joins TRBV7-9 to TRBJ1-1; D remains ambiguous. There are 14 residues in the CDR3. The ends were cut back, 1 base at V and 5 bases at J, with 11 bases in the middle. Per the germline V gene, CDR1 is SEHNR and CDR2 is FQNEAQ (reference sequence). The CDR3 coding sequence is TGTGCCAGCAGCTTAGTAGTGAAGGGAACTGAAGCTTTCTTT. Translation gives CASSLVVKGTEAFF.